These T cell receptor beta chains were read from a single sample in a study of T-cell memory formation after mild COVID-19. TCRdb re-called the 5' RACE reads with MiXCR, one entry per CDR3 protein. The sample includes 400,000 to 500,000 distinct CDR3 sequences, about a sixth seen only once; the top ten take 20% to 25%. The sample consisted of PBMCs or a T cell subset sorted from them (not recorded which). The source of these receptors is a man aged 18 to 29 who had mild COVID-19 (a few samples of this study predate the infection). Cell type and time point are not known. Both conserved end residues are part of each CDR3. A D gene is named only where the DNA matches it firmly. Size is omitted from some rows. Given values are once, few, many or a class for expanded clones.

cdr3_nt cdr3_aa v_call clone_size j_call d_call
TGTGCCAGCAGTCCACTAGCGGGGGCCCCTCCCTACAATGAGCAGTTCTTC CASSPLAGAPPYNEQFF TRBV6-4 NA TRBJ2-1 TRBD2
TGTGCCAGCAGTTACGATGGGACCTATGGCTACACCTTC CASSYDGTYGYTF TRBV6-2/TRBV6-3 few TRBJ1-2 NA
TGTGCCAGCAGCCAGGGCCCTCGGAAGACCCAGTACTTC CASSQGPRKTQYF TRBV14 NA TRBJ2-5 NA
TGCGCCAGCAGCCAAGACTGGACCTATGGCTACACCTTC CASSQDWTYGYTF TRBV4-3 NA TRBJ1-2 NA
TGTGCCAGCAGCCAAAAACGGAGAAACTATGGCTACACCTTC CASSQKRRNYGYTF TRBV7-9 NA TRBJ1-2 NA
TGTGCCAGCAGTTACTCGAGGGACTACGGCAATCAGCCCCAGCATTTT CASSYSRDYGNQPQHF TRBV6-2/TRBV6-3 few TRBJ1-5 NA
TGTGCCAGCAGCTCACGGACAGGGACCATCGGAAACACCATATATTTT CASSSRTGTIGNTIYF TRBV11-2 NA TRBJ1-3 TRBD1
TGTGCCAGCAGCCCGGGACAGTTCATCTTTGACGAGCAGTACTTC CASSPGQFIFDEQYF TRBV5-8 NA TRBJ2-7 TRBD1
TGCGCCAGCAGCATGGCAGGATTCGCAGATACGCAGTATTTT CASSMAGFADTQYF TRBV5-1 few TRBJ2-3 NA
TGTGCCAGCAGGCCCACAGGGATTGGCCAAGAGACCCAGTACTTC CASRPTGIGQETQYF TRBV5-4 NA TRBJ2-5 NA
TGTGCCAGCAGCGTAGCGTCAGGGAGCAATGAGCAGTTCTTC CASSVASGSNEQFF TRBV9 few TRBJ2-1 NA
TGTGCCAGCAGCTTAGCGGGCGGGGCCGAGACCCAGTACTTC CASSLAGGAETQYF TRBV11-2 many TRBJ2-5 NA
TGTGCCAGCAGCTCGTTGCTAGCGGGGGGGCCCAATGAGCAGTTCTTC CASSSLLAGGPNEQFF TRBV5-4 NA TRBJ2-1 TRBD2
TGCGCCAGCAGCCAAGGGGCGAGGGGGGCGAGCACAGATACGCAGTATTTT CASSQGARGASTDTQYF TRBV4-3 few TRBJ2-3 NA
TGTGCCAGCAGCTTGCCCCTGGCGGGCACTGAAGCTTTCTTT CASSLPLAGTEAFF TRBV5-6 few TRBJ1-1 NA
TGCGCCAGCAGGTCGTCAGGCGGGGGGCTGAACACCGGGGAGCTGTTTTTT CASRSSGGGLNTGELFF TRBV10-2 few TRBJ2-2 TRBD2
TGCGCCAGCAGCTCACCGGACAGCGGAAACACCATATATTTT CASSSPDSGNTIYF TRBV5-1 few TRBJ1-3 NA
TGTGCCAGCAGCCCACAACAGGGAAGCACTGAAGCTTTCTTT CASSPQQGSTEAFF TRBV6-6 NA TRBJ1-1 NA
TGCGCCAGCAGCCAAGAGCTCCCCGGCTGGGGGAACTCTGGAAACACCATATATTTT CASSQELPGWGNSGNTIYF TRBV4-3 NA TRBJ1-3 NA
TGCGCCAGCAGCGGTCCGGGACAGGGCACCGGGGAGCTGTTTTTT CASSGPGQGTGELFF TRBV5-1 few TRBJ2-2 TRBD1
TGTGCCAGCAGCTTATCCGCGGGGGACTTTACAGATACGCAGTATTTT CASSLSAGDFTDTQYF TRBV7-9 many TRBJ2-3 TRBD2
TGCAGTGGTCCGGGACAGGAAGCTTTCTTT CSGPGQEAFF TRBV20-1 NA TRBJ1-1 TRBD1
TGTGCCAGCAGCCGAGAGGGTGGCAATCAGCCCCAGCATTTT CASSREGGNQPQHF TRBV7-2 few TRBJ1-5 NA
TGTGCCAGCATCGGACGGACACAAGAGACCCAGTACTTC CASIGRTQETQYF TRBV2 NA TRBJ2-5 NA
TGTGCCAGCGGGGGCGGCGGATACTCTGGGGCCAACGTCCTGACTTTC CASGGGGYSGANVLTF TRBV7-6 few TRBJ2-6 NA
TGTGCCAGCAGTGACCGGGACAGTACCCCAGATACGCAGTATTTT CASSDRDSTPDTQYF TRBV6-5 few TRBJ2-3 TRBD1
TGTGCCAGCGTTAATGCGGGGGATCAAGAGACCCAGTACTTC CASVNAGDQETQYF TRBV6-2/TRBV6-3 few TRBJ2-5 TRBD2
TGTGCCAGCAACCAACAGGGGGCCGCAACTAATGAAAAACTGTTTTTT CASNQQGAATNEKLFF TRBV6-1 NA TRBJ1-4 TRBD1
TGCAGCGTTGACGGGACAGGGGGCAGAGGAAACACCATATATTTT CSVDGTGGRGNTIYF TRBV29-1 few TRBJ1-3 TRBD1
TGTGCCAGCAGCGTAGGGGGGTTCACTGAAGCTTTCTTT CASSVGGFTEAFF TRBV5-5 NA TRBJ1-1 NA
TGCAGTGCTACATCTTGGTCTCAAGGTGGAGCTTTCTTT CSATSWSQGGAFF TRBV20-1 NA TRBJ1-1 NA
TGTGCCAGCAGCCAAGAGGGAGCCGGTGAGCAGTTCTTC CASSQEGAGEQFF TRBV3-1 NA TRBJ2-1 NA
TGCAGCGTTGAGAGGGACGGAAATACAGATACGCAGTATTTT CSVERDGNTDTQYF TRBV29-1 few TRBJ2-3 NA
TGCGCCAGCAGCTTGGATTGGGCCGGGGAGCTGTTTTTT CASSLDWAGELFF TRBV5-1 NA TRBJ2-2 NA
TGCGCCAGCAGCCCGGGGTCCGGGGGCCTCAACACCGGGGAGCTGTTTTTT CASSPGSGGLNTGELFF TRBV5-1 NA TRBJ2-2 NA
TGTGCCAGCAGTGAAAGGCCAGGGAATGAGCAGTTCTTC CASSERPGNEQFF TRBV2 NA TRBJ2-1 NA
TGTGCCAGCAGCTTCCGGGGGGCGACGAATGAGCAGTTCTTC CASSFRGATNEQFF TRBV7-3 NA TRBJ2-1 NA
TGCGCCAGCAGCTTGGTTCCGGACGATACGCAGTATTTT CASSLVPDDTQYF TRBV5-1 once TRBJ2-3 NA
TGTGCCAGCAGCTTAAATGAGGGGCTGAGGGGGGAGACCCAGTACTTC CASSLNEGLRGETQYF TRBV7-9 few TRBJ2-5 NA
TGTGCCAGCAGCTTAGGGGACAGGGGCATCAGGGATACGCAGTATTTT CASSLGDRGIRDTQYF TRBV7-9 NA TRBJ2-3 TRBD1
TGTGCCAGCAGCAATAGCGGGGGGGCATCGGGGGAGCTGTTTTTT CASSNSGGASGELFF TRBV5-6 NA TRBJ2-2 TRBD2
TGCAGTGCTAGTCGTGCTAGCGGGGCGGCAGATACGCAGTATTTT CSASRASGAADTQYF TRBV20-1 few TRBJ2-3 TRBD2
TGCGCCAGCAGCTTGGAAACAGGGCGGACTGAAGCTTTCTTT CASSLETGRTEAFF TRBV5-1 NA TRBJ1-1 NA
TGTGCCAGCTCACGGGCCGTCATCGGGACTAGCGGGGGCACAGATACGCAGTATTTT CASSRAVIGTSGGTDTQYF TRBV18 NA TRBJ2-3 TRBD2
TGCGCCAGCAGCCAAGATGTGTATCGGGGAGTCAAAAACATTCAGTACTTC CASSQDVYRGVKNIQYF TRBV4-3 NA TRBJ2-4 NA
TGTGCCAGCTCACCACACTTGGACGGCTACACCTTC CASSPHLDGYTF TRBV18 few TRBJ1-2 NA
TGTGCCAGCAGGTCTACCGGGGGAGATCAGCCCCAGCATTTT CASRSTGGDQPQHF TRBV12-3/TRBV12-4 NA TRBJ1-5 NA
TGTGCCAGCAGCTTATTCCCGCTAGATACGCAGTATTTT CASSLFPLDTQYF TRBV7-3 NA TRBJ2-3 NA
TGTGCCAGCAGTGTTGGGGCAGGGGGATCACCCCTCCACTTT CASSVGAGGSPLHF TRBV6-1 NA TRBJ1-6 TRBD1
TGTGCCAGCTTGAACACCGGGGAGCTGTTTTTT CASLNTGELFF TRBV18 few TRBJ2-2 NA
TGTGCCAGCAGCGTATACGGGGGATTGGATACGCAGTATTTT CASSVYGGLDTQYF TRBV9 NA TRBJ2-3 NA
TGTGCCAGCAGCTTAGGTCCGCGGGGAGACACCGGGGAGCTGTTTTTT CASSLGPRGDTGELFF TRBV7-2 NA TRBJ2-2 NA
TGTGCCAGCAGACTTCTAGATACGCAGTATTTT CASRLLDTQYF TRBV28 few TRBJ2-3 NA
TGCAGTGCCGTCCCCAAACCGCCAGGGGTTCGGGATCAGCCCCAGCATTTT CSAVPKPPGVRDQPQHF TRBV20-1 NA TRBJ1-5 NA
TGTGCCAGCAGCGCCCCCCTAGCGGGGGGGCGTAGGACCCAGTACTTC CASSAPLAGGRRTQYF TRBV7-2 NA TRBJ2-5 TRBD2